These 27 T cell receptor beta chains were sequenced from one sample in a study of T cells in localized non-small cell lung cancer (dated by TCRdb to about 2020). Preparation of the library involved the immunoSEQ multiplex PCR assay. TCRdb took over this immuneACCESS table, retaining in-frame rearrangements with V and J assigned. Such tables are incomplete; in checked studies, under half of the missing clones stem from an unresolved V gene, and the remainder is unexplained. The sample table holds roughly 31,000 clones, of which 89% were seen once. About a tenth of the sample is taken by the ten largest. The sequenced sample was peripheral blood, obtained before any cancer treatment. The receptors originated from a woman aged 40-69 years with stage I lung adenocarcinoma.

The chain recombines TRBV6-6 with TRBJ2-7; D unclear. V lost 11 bases and J 2 bases, leaving 19 bases between the germline ends. This CDR3 has 14 residues. CDR1 and CDR2 (germline): MNHNY, SVGAGI (reference sequence). CDR3 sequence: CASSGGGNPYEQYF. CDR3 in DNA: TGTGCCTCCTCTGGCGGCGGCAACCCCTACGAGCAGTACTTC.

The rearrangement joins TRBV6-6 to TRBJ2-3; tentative D call: TRBD2 (5 bases). The V and J ends lost 2 bases and 2 bases respectively, with 11 bases between them. The germline V gene encodes CDR1 MNHNY and CDR2 SVGAGI (reference sequence). CDR3 length: 15 amino acids. CDR3 residues: CASSYQDSHTDTQYF. The CDR3 DNA sequence: TGTGCCAGCAGTTACCAGGACTCCCACACAGATACGCAGTATTTT.

This CDR3 reads CATGGGGGDTQYF. Here the CDR3 DNA reads TGTGCCACAGGGGGGGGAGGAGGAGATACGCAGTATTTT. V gene TRBV6-5 combines with J gene TRBJ2-3; the D gene could be TRBD1 or TRBD2 (7 bases each). This CDR3 region has 13 residues. The germline gives CDR1 MNHEY, CDR2 SVGAGI. V lost 10 bases to trimming and J lost 5 bases, with 16 bases between them.

The chain links TRBV4-2 to TRBJ2-7; D is unresolved. The CDR3 runs 14 residues. Trimming shortened V by 0 bases and J by 0 bases, and 6 bases separated the two germline ends. CDR1 is LGHNA and CDR2 is YNFKEQ in the germline V gene. As DNA, the CDR3 is TGTGCCAGCAGCCAAGATTCCAGCTCCTACGAGCAGTACTTC. It encodes CASSQDSSSYEQYF.

V is TRBV7-6 and J is TRBJ2-5; D gene ambiguous. The CDR3 sequence is 12 residues long. Germline V gives CDR1 SGHVS, CDR2 FNYEAQ. V lost 5 bases to trimming and J lost 7 bases, with 11 bases between them. The chain's CDR3 is CASSLNTGTQYF. The CDR3 DNA is TGTGCCAGCAGCCTAAACACGGGGACCCAGTACTTC.

V usage is TRBV28 and J usage is TRBJ2-5; weak D call: TRBD2 (5 bases). V lost 2 bases and J 7 bases, leaving 14 bases between the germline ends. Germline-derived CDR1 and CDR2 are MDHEN and SYDVKM. CDR3 length: 14 amino acids. The CDR3 sequence: CASSLALIGGTQYF. Written as DNA, the CDR3 is TGTGCCAGCAGTTTAGCCCTCATCGGAGGGACCCAGTACTTC.

The rearrangement links TRBV5-1 to TRBJ2-5; D remains ambiguous. V was cut by 1 base and J by 2 bases, with 12 bases left in between. The CDR3 covers 15 residues. Germline assignment: CDR1 SGHRS and CDR2 YFSETQ. The DNA for the CDR3 is TGCGCCAGCAGCTTGAACCTGGGCCCGCAAGAGACCCAGTACTTC. It specifies CASSLNLGPQETQYF.

This clone occurred once. The chain carries TRBV6-5 and TRBJ1-2; D is perhaps TRBD1 (6 bases). The germline V gene encodes CDR1 MNHEY and CDR2 SVGAGI. CDR3 length: 15 amino acids. Trimming stripped 5 bases from V and 2 bases from J, with 15 bases between. The CDR3 reads CASSGGRTANYGYTF. CDR3 sequence (DNA): TGTGCCAGCAGTGGGGGGAGGACAGCCAACTATGGCTACACCTTC.

The rearrangement links TRBV5-1 to TRBJ2-2, with 11 bases lining up with TRBD1. Germline V CDR1 and CDR2: SGHRS, YFSETQ. The CDR3 is 15 residues long. With V trimmed by 4 bases and J by 7 bases, 6 bases remained unmatched. The CDR3 DNA is TGCGCCAGCAGCGCCGGACAGGGGGCGAGCGGGGAGCTGTTTTTT. This gives the protein CASSAGQGASGELFF.

The chain employs TRBV7-2 and TRBJ2-7; 10 bases agree with TRBD1. V dropped 4 bases and J dropped 4; count of bases not matched to a gene: 16. The CDR3 is made up of 18 amino acids. Germline V lookup: CDR1 SGHTA, CDR2 FQGNSA. The CDR3 bases are TGTGCCAGCAGCTCCCGGGACAGGGGCGCCTCGAGGGATTACGAGCAGTACTTC. Its translation is CASSSRDRGASRDYEQYF. The variable domain in full, completed from reference TRBV7-2 and TRBJ2-7, reads GAGVSQSPSNKVTEKGKDVELRCDPISGHTALYWYRQSLGQGLEFLIYFQGNSAPDKSGLPSDRFSAERTGGSVSTLTIQRTQQEDSAVYLCASSSRDRGASRDYEQYFGPGTRLTVT.

This sequence joins TRBV11-2 and TRBJ2-7; TRBD1 might be the D (6 bases). The germline V gene encodes CDR1 SGHAT and CDR2 FQNNGV. There are 16 residues in the CDR3. V was shortened by 5 bases and J by 3 bases, with 20 bases between the two germline ends. CDR3 DNA sequence: TGTGCCAGCAGCCCCGGACAGCCATCACCCTTCTACGAGCAGTACTTC. Translated: CASSPGQPSPFYEQYF.

The chain uses TRBV30 and TRBJ2-5; 9 bases match TRBD1. The J segment lost 5 bases and the V segment lost 5 bases, leaving 9 bases of the junction unmatched. Per the germline V gene, CDR1 is GTSNPN and CDR2 is SVGIG (reference sequence). The CDR3 is 14 amino acids. The CDR3 sequence is CAWERDRVGETQYF. The CDR3 DNA reads TGTGCCTGGGAAAGGGACAGGGTGGGCGAGACCCAGTACTTC.

The rearrangement joins TRBV6-1 to TRBJ1-1, with TRBD1 identical over 8 bases. The CDR3 is 12 residues long. V was clipped by 6 bases and J by 11 bases; unmatched bases: 8. Per germline, CDR1 MNHNS and CDR2 SASEGT. The CDR3 region has the DNA TGTGCCAGCAGCAATGACAGGGGCCGGGCTTTCTTT. Translating gives CASSNDRGRAFF.

The genes are TRBV4-2 and TRBJ1-2, with 8 bases matching TRBD1. Germline CDR1 LGHNA, CDR2 YNFKEQ. After removal of 1 base from V and 4 bases from J, the junction contained 14 bases not matched to a gene. The CDR3 length is 18 residues. CDR3 amino acids: CASSQATGQGGYSYGYTF. CDR3 sequence (DNA): TGTGCCAGCAGCCAAGCGACCGGACAGGGAGGATATAGCTATGGCTACACCTTC.

This chain joins TRBV7-3 and TRBJ2-3; D might be TRBD1 or TRBD2, each matching 6 bases. V lost 2 bases to trimming and J lost 2 bases, with 14 bases between them. The CDR3 has 16 residues. Germline assignment: CDR1 SGHTA and CDR2 FQGTGA. CDR3 sequence (DNA): TGTGCCAGCAGCTTATTAACAGGGCGGGACACAGATACGCAGTATTTT. Its translation: CASSLLTGRDTDTQYF.

V gene TRBV4-2 combines with J gene TRBJ2-5; possible D gene TRBD2, 6 bases. The CDR3 sequence is 19 residues long. CDR1 and CDR2 from the germline V gene are LGHNA and YNFKEQ. Between the trimmed V and J ends, which lost 1 base and 11 bases, there was a span of 32 bases. The CDR3 nucleotides are TGTGCCAGCAGCCAAGGGCCGCGTAGCGGAGGGGCCTCGAGAGGGGAGCAGTACTTC. Its protein is CASSQGPRSGGASRGEQYF.

This chain connects TRBV4-2 to TRBJ2-2; D possibly matches TRBD1 or TRBD2 (5 bases each). The germline gives CDR1 LGHNA, CDR2 YNFKEQ. CDR3 length: 18 amino acids. V was pared by 4 bases and J by 3 bases, with 21 bases between. This chain's CDR3 is CASSRAPGTNYHTGELFF. DNA of the CDR3: TGTGCCAGCAGCCGAGCACCGGGGACGAATTATCACACCGGGGAGCTGTTTTTT.

This chain joins TRBV10-3 and TRBJ1-6; 8 bases fit TRBD1. The ends lost 4 bases at V and 7 bases at J; junction bases unmatched: 6. The CDR3 consists of 15 residues. Germline assignment: CDR1 ENHRY and CDR2 SYGVKD. CDR3 nucleotide sequence: TGTGCCATCAGTGGGACAGGGCTGGGAAATTCACCCCTCCACTTT. Amino acids: CAISGTGLGNSPLHF.

The J gene is TRBJ2-5, the V gene TRBV7-9; D is tentatively TRBD1 or TRBD2 (5 bases each). The CDR3 is 13 amino acids. Trimming shortened V by 8 bases and J by 4 bases, and 14 bases separated the two germline ends. CDR1 and CDR2 (germline): SEHNR, FQNEAQ (reference sequence). This CDR3 is CASSSIGGETQYF. CDR3 coding DNA: TGTGCCAGCTCATCAATTGGGGGAGAGACCCAGTACTTC.

V is TRBV7-6 and J is TRBJ1-1, with 7 positions matching TRBD1. The ends lost 1 base at V and 4 bases at J; junction bases unmatched: 3. The CDR3 covers 14 residues. Germline V lookup: CDR1 SGHVS, CDR2 FNYEAQ. CDR3 DNA: TGTGCCAGCAGCTTAGAACAGGGGTCCACTGAAGCTTTCTTT. Protein sequence: CASSLEQGSTEAFF.

The chain uses TRBV29-1 and TRBJ2-3; D might be TRBD1 or TRBD2, each matching 5 bases. Per the germline V gene, CDR1 is SQVTM and CDR2 is ANQGSEA. The CDR3 has 13 amino acids. Trimming removed 4 bases at V and 1 base at J, with 9 bases between. In nucleotides, the CDR3 is TGCAGCGTTGTAGCGACAGGCACAGATACGCAGTATTTT. This sequence encodes CSVVATGTDTQYF.

This clone showed up just once. The chain carries TRBV7-9 and TRBJ2-5; the D is unclear. The V gene lost 2 bases and the J gene lost 11 bases, with 9 bases spanning the gap. In germline, CDR1 is SEHNR, CDR2 FQNEAQ (reference sequence). There are 11 residues in the CDR3. In DNA, the CDR3 is TGTGCCAGCAGCTTAACTGGATATCAGTACTTC. It yields the protein CASSLTGYQYF.

The chain links TRBV30 to TRBJ2-2; D uncertain. The length of the CDR3 is 11 residues. The V end lost 3 bases, the J end lost 7 bases, and 6 bases lay between the germline ends. Germline loops: CDR1 GTSNPN, CDR2 SVGIG (reference sequence). CDR3 sequence reads: CAWSSVGELFF. CDR3 nucleotides: TGTGCCTGGAGCTCGGTCGGGGAGCTGTTTTTT.

The rearrangement joins TRBV6-5 to TRBJ2-7, with D perhaps matching TRBD1 or TRBD2 (5 bases each). CDR3 size: 14 residues. Trimming removed 5 bases at V and 5 bases at J, with 16 bases between. Germline V gives CDR1 MNHEY, CDR2 SVGAGI. The CDR3 loop is CASSPVYGGHEQYF. For the CDR3, the DNA is TGTGCCAGCAGTCCCGTTTATGGGGGTCACGAGCAGTACTTC.

V is TRBV30 and J is TRBJ1-3; 9 nucleotides agree with TRBD1. Germline CDR1 reads GTSNPN; CDR2 reads SVGIG (reference sequence). CDR3 length: 17 amino acids. V shed 0 bases and J 4 bases; nucleotides not matched to a gene: 10. CDR3 in amino acids: CAWSVRAGQGEGNTIYF. DNA of the CDR3: TGTGCCTGGAGTGTACGGGCGGGACAGGGTGAAGGAAACACCATATATTTT.

This clone was seen only once. V and J are TRBV18 and TRBJ2-7; no firm D call. Germline V gene data show CDR1 as KGHSH and CDR2 as LQKENI. There are 13 residues in the CDR3. V was trimmed by 5 bases and J by 2 bases, leaving 10 bases between them. This chain's CDR3 is CASSENRAYEQYF. CDR3 nucleotides: TGTGCCAGCTCAGAGAACAGAGCCTACGAGCAGTACTTC.

J is TRBJ2-1 and V is TRBV29-1; tentatively, D is TRBD1 (6 bases). Germline V gene data show CDR1 as SQVTM and CDR2 as ANQGSEA. Trimming left V 6 bases short and J 1 base short, with 10 bases between. The CDR3 spans 13 residues. CDR3 DNA: TGCAGCGTAACAGGGATGTCCTACAATGAGCAGTTCTTC. Encoded protein: CSVTGMSYNEQFF.